This TCR beta chain was observed in a study of identical twins. Study observations and caveats: Twins' surplus sharing was weaker for beta out-of-frame sequences. Conclusions relied on cross-sectional statistical analysis, not following the same donors. Monozygotic twin pairs showed more out-of-frame TCR alpha sharing than models estimated.

Per germline, CDR1 LNHNV and CDR2 YYDKDF (reference sequence). V was clipped by 5 bases and J by 3 bases; unmatched bases: 8. This CDR3 has 15 residues. Only a few counts were recorded for this clonotype. Its target is not known. TCRdb re-called the 5' RACE reads through MiXCR, storing one row per CDR3 protein. Of 250,000 to 350,000 distinct CDR3 sequences listed, over 8.5% are singletons. These data also formed part of another study, on yellow fever vaccine responses in identical twins.

V gene TRBV15 combines with J gene TRBJ2-5, with 8 bases that match TRBD1. This TCR was recovered from a woman aged 18-29 years in good health. What was sequenced was CD8+ T cells sorted from blood. The CDR3 DNA sequence: TGTGCCACCAGCCTAACCCAGGACAGGGAAGAGACCCAGTACTTC. Translating gives CATSLTQDREETQYF. Full variable domain (rest looked up from reference TRBV15 and TRBJ2-5): DAMVIQNPRYQVTQFGKPVTLSCSQTLNHNVMYWYQQKSSQAPKLLFHYYDKDFNNEADTPDNFQSRRPNTSFCFLDIRSPGLGDTAMYLCATSLTQDREETQYFGPGTRLLVL.